This TCR beta chain was sequenced during a study of PD-1 blockade in classical Hodgkin lymphoma. The repertoire was sequenced with immunoSEQ multiplex PCR; TCRdb's copy has only in-frame clones and lacks some. Of some 24,000 clones listed, about 80% are singletons. Time point noted: cycle 4 day 1 (C4D1), after six to seven weeks of nivolumab. Relapse was seen in all patients after autologous stem cell transplantation, and brentuximab vedotin exposure was variable. With V trimmed by 5 bases and J by 5 bases, 6 bases remained unmatched. The CDR3 sequence is 14 residues long. Per the germline V gene, CDR1 is SEHNR and CDR2 is FQNEAQ (reference sequence).

The rearrangement uses TRBV7-9 and TRBJ1-1, with 9 bases aligning to TRBD1. Sequenced material: peripheral blood mononuclear cells (PBMCs), taken before the fourth cycle of nivolumab. This receptor was obtained from a human donor with classical Hodgkin lymphoma. The CDR3 DNA follows: TGTGCCAGCAGCCCACAGGGGGCGCAGACTGAAGCTTTCTTT. Its translation: CASSPQGAQTEAFF.